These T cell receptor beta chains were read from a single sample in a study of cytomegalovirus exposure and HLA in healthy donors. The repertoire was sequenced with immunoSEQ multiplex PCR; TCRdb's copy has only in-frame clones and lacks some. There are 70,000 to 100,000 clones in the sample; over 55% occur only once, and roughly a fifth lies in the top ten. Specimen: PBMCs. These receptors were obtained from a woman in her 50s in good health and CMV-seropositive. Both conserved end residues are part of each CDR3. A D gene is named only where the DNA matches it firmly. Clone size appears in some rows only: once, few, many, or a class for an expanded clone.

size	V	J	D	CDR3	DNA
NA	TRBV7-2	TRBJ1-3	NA	CASSSGISGNTIYF	TGTGCCAGCAGCTCCGGTATCTCTGGAAACACCATATATTTT
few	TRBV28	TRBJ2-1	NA	CASSFTSYNEQFF	TGTGCCAGCAGCTTCACATCCTACAATGAGCAGTTCTTC
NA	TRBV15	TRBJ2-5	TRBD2	CATSRVGAGVRETQYF	TGTGCCACCAGCAGAGTAGGAGCGGGGGTGCGAGAGACCCAGTACTTC
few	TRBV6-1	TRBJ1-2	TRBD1	CASTTGDYGYTF	TGTGCCAGCACTACAGGGGACTATGGCTACACCTTC
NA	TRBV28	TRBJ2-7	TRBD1	CASSLYPPGQGNDEQYF	TGTGCCAGCAGTTTATACCCGCCGGGACAGGGTAACGACGAGCAGTACTTC
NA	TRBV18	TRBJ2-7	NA	CASSPAGDYEQYF	TGTGCCAGCTCACCAGCAGGGGACTACGAGCAGTACTTC
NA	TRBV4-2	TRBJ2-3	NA	CASSQDPAGADTQYF	TGTGCCAGCAGCCAAGATCCAGCGGGTGCAGATACGCAGTATTTT
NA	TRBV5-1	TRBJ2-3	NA	CASRSVPGTDTQYF	TGCGCCAGCAGATCGGTTCCGGGGACAGATACGCAGTATTTT
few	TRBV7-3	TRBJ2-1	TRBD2	CASSYSHGGGNEQFF	TGTGCCAGCAGCTACTCACATGGGGGGGGCAATGAGCAGTTCTTC
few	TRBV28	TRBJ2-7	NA	CASTLPGPYEQYF	TGTGCCAGCACCCTACCAGGGCCCTACGAGCAGTACTTC
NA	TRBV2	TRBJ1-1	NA	CASREWFYQNTEAFF	TGTGCCAGCAGGGAGTGGTTCTACCAGAACACTGAAGCTTTCTTT
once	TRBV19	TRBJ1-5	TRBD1	CASSFSGTGSQPQHF	TGTGCCAGTAGTTTTTCCGGGACAGGGTCTCAGCCCCAGCATTTT
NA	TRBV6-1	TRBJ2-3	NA	CASSDPTDTQYF	TGTGCCAGCAGTGACCCTACAGATACGCAGTATTTT
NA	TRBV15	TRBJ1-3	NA	CATSRDRQQPHGNTIYF	TGTGCCACCAGCAGAGATCGACAGCAACCTCATGGAAACACCATATATTTT
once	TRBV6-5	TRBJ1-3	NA	CASRPPGADTIYF	TGTGCCAGCCGCCCGCCAGGGGCCGACACCATATATTTT
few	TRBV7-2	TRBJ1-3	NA	CASSLNGQSGNTIYF	TGTGCCAGCAGCTTAAACGGACAGTCCGGAAACACCATATATTTT
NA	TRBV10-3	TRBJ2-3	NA	CAISLREPPDTQYF	TGTGCCATCAGTCTCCGGGAGCCCCCGGATACGCAGTATTTT
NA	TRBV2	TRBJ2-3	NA	CASSDQQRDTQYF	TGTGCCAGCAGTGACCAACAAAGAGATACGCAGTATTTT
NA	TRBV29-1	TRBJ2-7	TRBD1	CSATGQGASYEQYF	TGCAGCGCAACGGGACAGGGGGCTTCCTACGAGCAGTACTTC
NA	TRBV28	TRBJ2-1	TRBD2	CASSHLAGGWFF	TGTGCCAGCAGTCATCTAGCGGGGGGGTGGTTCTTC
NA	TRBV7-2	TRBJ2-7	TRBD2	CASSLDRGGSYEQYF	TGTGCCAGCAGCTTAGACCGGGGGGGGTCCTACGAGCAGTACTTC
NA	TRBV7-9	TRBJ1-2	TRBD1	CASSLDRFGYTF	TGTGCCAGCAGCTTGGACAGGTTTGGCTACACCTTC
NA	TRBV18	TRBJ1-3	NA	CASSPGQAVFGNTIYF	TGTGCCAGCTCACCTGGGCAGGCAGTTTTCGGAAACACCATATATTTT
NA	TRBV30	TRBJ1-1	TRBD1	CAWSWTGGAGEAFF	TGTGCCTGGAGTTGGACAGGGGGCGCGGGTGAAGCTTTCTTT
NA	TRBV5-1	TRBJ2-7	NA	CASSENYEQYF	TGCGCCAGCAGCGAGAACTACGAGCAGTACTTC
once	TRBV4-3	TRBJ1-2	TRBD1	CASSQEGTGVGYTF	TGCGCCAGCAGCCAAGAAGGGACAGGGGTTGGCTACACCTTC
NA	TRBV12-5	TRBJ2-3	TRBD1	CASGFGTGDRDTQYF	TGTGCTAGTGGTTTTGGGACAGGGGATCGGGATACGCAGTATTTT
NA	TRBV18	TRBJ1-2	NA	CASSPNPDSFYGYTF	TGTGCCAGCTCACCTAATCCCGACAGCTTCTATGGCTACACCTTC
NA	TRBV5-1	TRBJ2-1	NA	CASSLGAGSRSYNEQFF	TGCGCCAGCAGCTTGGGGGCGGGGTCGCGTTCCTACAATGAGCAGTTCTTC
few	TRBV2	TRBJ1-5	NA	CASSYQGLSNQPQHF	TGTGCCAGCAGTTACCAAGGACTGAGCAATCAGCCCCAGCATTTT
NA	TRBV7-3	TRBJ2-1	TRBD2	CASSSNLAGSYNEQFF	TGTGCCAGCAGCTCAAATCTAGCGGGGTCCTACAATGAGCAGTTCTTC
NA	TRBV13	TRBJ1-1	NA	CASSETQGIQPEAFF	TGTGCCAGCAGCGAAACACAGGGAATCCAGCCTGAAGCTTTCTTT
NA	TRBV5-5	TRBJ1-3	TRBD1	CASSWGQGLSGNTIYF	TGTGCCAGCAGCTGGGGACAGGGGCTCTCTGGAAACACCATATATTTT
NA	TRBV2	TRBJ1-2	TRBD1	CASSTGTGLYYGYTF	TGTGCCAGCAGCACCGGGACAGGGCTATACTATGGCTACACCTTC
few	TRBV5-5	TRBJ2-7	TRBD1	CASSPGTANYEQYF	TGTGCCAGCAGCCCCGGGACAGCAAACTACGAGCAGTACTTC
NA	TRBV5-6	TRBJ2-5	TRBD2	CASSLVAGGRETQYF	TGTGCCAGCAGCTTGGTGGCGGGGGGCAGGGAGACCCAGTACTTC
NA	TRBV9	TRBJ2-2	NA	CASSVGPGVVAGELFF	TGTGCCAGCAGCGTAGGGCCAGGGGTGGTAGCCGGGGAGCTGTTTTTT
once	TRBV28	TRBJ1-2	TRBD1	CASFGILGQGFSGYTF	TGTGCCAGCTTCGGGATTTTGGGACAGGGGTTTAGTGGCTACACCTTC
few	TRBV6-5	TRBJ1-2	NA	CASSYEGNYGYTF	TGTGCCAGCAGTTACGAGGGTAACTATGGCTACACCTTC
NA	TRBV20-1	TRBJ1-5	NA	CSASRTTIQHF	TGCAGTGCTAGCAGGACAACAATCCAGCATTTT
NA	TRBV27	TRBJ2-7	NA	CASSFKGDEQYF	TGTGCCAGCAGTTTCAAGGGGGACGAGCAGTACTTC
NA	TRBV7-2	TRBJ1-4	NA	CASSPGLPANEKLFF	TGTGCCAGCAGCCCGGGACTTCCGGCTAATGAAAAACTGTTTTTT